The clone carrying this T cell receptor (beta chain) was seen a few times. No antigen is known for it. As for time point: persistent/refractory GD, antithyroid drugs over 5 years with positive TRAb. PBMCs provided the RNA from which the TCR library was made. Staff drew around 8.6 milliliters of peripheral blood into EDTA tubes. The data stem from a study of regulatory T cells in long-lasting Graves disease. General observations from the study: The persistent group shared around 2,600 public clonotypes, more than the roughly 990 shared by new patients. Tissue studied was limited to peripheral blood, excluding thyroid tissue.

The CDR3 is 15 amino acids. Germline V lookup: CDR1 SNHLY, CDR2 FYNNEI. V shed 5 bases and J shed 3 bases, with 16 bases lying between them. Construction of TCR beta libraries relied on iRepertoire HTBI primers and on Arm-PCR targeting CDR3 regions. One entry per CDR3 protein results from TCRdb running MiXCR on the multiplex PCR reads. The sample holds about 460,000 distinct CDR3 sequences, around a fifth seen once. The sample consisted of peripheral blood mononuclear cells (PBMCs), taken when the disease was refractory, from a patient treated with antithyroid drugs. This chain uses TRBV2 with TRBJ2-5, with D unresolved. This clonotype was sampled from a female donor with Graves disease. The CDR3 sequence is CASSILAGVEETQYF. CDR3 coding DNA: TGTGCCAGCAGTATATTGGCCGGAGTAGAAGAGACCCAGTACTTC.